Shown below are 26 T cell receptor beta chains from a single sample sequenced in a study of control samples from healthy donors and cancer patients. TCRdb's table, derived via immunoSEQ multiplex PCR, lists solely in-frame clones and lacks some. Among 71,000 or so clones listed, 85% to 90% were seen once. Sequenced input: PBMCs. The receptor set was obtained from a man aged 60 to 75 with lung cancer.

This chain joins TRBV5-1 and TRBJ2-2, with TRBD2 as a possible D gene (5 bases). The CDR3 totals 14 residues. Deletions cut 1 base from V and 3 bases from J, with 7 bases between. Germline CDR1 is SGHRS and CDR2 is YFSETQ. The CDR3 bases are TGCGCCAGCAGCTTGCAAGCGGACACCGGGGAGCTGTTTTTT. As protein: CASSLQADTGELFF.

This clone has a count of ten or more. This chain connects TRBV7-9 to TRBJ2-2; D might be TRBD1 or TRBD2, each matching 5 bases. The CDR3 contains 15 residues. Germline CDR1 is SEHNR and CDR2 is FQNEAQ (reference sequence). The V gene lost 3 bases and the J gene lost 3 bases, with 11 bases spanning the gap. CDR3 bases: TGTGCCAGCAGCTTGCCTGGGGGTGACACCGGGGAGCTGTTTTTT. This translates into CASSLPGGDTGELFF.

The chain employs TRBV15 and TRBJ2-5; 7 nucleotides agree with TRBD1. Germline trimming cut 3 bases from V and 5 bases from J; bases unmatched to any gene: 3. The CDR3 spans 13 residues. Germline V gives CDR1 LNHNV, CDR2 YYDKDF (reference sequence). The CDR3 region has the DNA TGTGCCACCAGCAGGGGACAGTCGGAGACCCAGTACTTC. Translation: CATSRGQSETQYF.

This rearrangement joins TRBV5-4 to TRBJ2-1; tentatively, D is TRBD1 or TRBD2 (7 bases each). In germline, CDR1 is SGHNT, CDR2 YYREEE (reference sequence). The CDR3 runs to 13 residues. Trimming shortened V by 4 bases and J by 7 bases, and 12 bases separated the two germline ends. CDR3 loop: CASSHRGGNEQFF. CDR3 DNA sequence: TGTGCCAGCAGCCACAGGGGAGGGAATGAGCAGTTCTTC.

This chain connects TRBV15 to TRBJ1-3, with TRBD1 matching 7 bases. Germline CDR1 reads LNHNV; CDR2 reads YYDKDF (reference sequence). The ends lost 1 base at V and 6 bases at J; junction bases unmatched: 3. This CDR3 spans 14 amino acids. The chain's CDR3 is CATSRVGGQNTIYF. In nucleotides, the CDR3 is TGTGCCACCAGCAGAGTAGGGGGCCAAAACACCATATATTTT.

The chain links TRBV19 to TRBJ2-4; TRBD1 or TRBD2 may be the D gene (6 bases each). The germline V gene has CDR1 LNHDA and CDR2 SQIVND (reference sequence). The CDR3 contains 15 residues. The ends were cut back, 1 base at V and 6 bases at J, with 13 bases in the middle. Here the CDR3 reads CASSIGGAAVNIQYF. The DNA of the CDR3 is TGTGCCAGTAGTATAGGGGGGGCCGCGGTAAACATTCAGTACTTC.

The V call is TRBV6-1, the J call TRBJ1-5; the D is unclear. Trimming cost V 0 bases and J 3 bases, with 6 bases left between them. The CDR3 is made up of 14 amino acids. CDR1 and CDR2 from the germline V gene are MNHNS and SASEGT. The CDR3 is CASSEAPLNQPQHF. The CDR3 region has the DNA TGTGCCAGCAGTGAAGCGCCCCTCAATCAGCCCCAGCATTTT.

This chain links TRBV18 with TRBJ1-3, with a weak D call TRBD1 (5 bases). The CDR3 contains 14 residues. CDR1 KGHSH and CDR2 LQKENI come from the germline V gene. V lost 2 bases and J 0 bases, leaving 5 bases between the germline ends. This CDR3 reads CASSPGGSGNTIYF. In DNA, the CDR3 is TGTGCCAGCTCACCAGGGGGCTCTGGAAACACCATATATTTT.

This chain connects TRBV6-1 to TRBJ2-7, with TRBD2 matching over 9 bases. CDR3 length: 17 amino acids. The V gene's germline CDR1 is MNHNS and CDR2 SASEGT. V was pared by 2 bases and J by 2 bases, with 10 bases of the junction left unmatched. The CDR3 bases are TGTGCCAGCAGTGAAACCAACGGTGCGGGGGGGACCTACGAGCAGTACTTC. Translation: CASSETNGAGGTYEQYF.

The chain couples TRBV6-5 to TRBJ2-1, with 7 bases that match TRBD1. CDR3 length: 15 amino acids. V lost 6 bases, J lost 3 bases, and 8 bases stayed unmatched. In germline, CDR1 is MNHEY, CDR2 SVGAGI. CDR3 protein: CASSSDRVFYNEQFF. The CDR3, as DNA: TGTGCCAGCAGCAGCGACAGGGTTTTCTACAATGAGCAGTTCTTC.

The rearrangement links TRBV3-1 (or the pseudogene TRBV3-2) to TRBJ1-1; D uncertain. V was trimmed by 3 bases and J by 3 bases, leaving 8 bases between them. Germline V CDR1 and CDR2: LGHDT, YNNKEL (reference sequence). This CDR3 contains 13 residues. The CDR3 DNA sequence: TGTGCCAGCAGCCATGAGGAGGACACTGAAGCTTTCTTT. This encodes CASSHEEDTEAFF.

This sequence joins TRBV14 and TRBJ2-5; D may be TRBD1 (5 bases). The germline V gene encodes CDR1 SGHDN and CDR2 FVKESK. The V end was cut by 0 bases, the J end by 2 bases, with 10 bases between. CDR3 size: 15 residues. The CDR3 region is CASSQDSTEQETQYF. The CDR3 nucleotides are TGTGCCAGCAGCCAAGATTCGACAGAACAAGAGACCCAGTACTTC.

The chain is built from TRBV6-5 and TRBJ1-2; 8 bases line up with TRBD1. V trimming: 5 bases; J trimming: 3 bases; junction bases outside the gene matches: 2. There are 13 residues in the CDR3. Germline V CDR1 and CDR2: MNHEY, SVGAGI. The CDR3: CASSPTGDYGYTF. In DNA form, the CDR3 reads TGTGCCAGCAGTCCGACAGGGGACTATGGCTACACCTTC.

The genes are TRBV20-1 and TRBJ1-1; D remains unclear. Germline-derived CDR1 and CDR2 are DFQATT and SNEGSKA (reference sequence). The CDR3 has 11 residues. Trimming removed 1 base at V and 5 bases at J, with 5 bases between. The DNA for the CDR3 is TGCAGTGCTAGAGCTTTGACTGAAGCTTTCTTT. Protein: CSARALTEAFF.

In DNA, the CDR3 is TGCGCCAGCAGCTTGGACCGGACGGATGAAAAACTGTTTTTT. Translating gives CASSLDRTDEKLFF. The chain combines TRBV5-1 with TRBJ1-4; D is ambiguous. This CDR3 is built from 14 residues. Looked up from germline, CDR1 is SGHRS and CDR2 is YFSETQ. With 0 bases removed from V and 6 bases from J, the gap between germline ends came to 9 bases.

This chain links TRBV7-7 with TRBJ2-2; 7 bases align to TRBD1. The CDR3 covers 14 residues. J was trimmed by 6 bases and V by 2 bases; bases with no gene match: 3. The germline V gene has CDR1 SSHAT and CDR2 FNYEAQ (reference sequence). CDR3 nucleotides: TGTGCCAGCAGCTTAACCGGGACAGCCGGGGAGCTGTTTTTT. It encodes CASSLTGTAGELFF.

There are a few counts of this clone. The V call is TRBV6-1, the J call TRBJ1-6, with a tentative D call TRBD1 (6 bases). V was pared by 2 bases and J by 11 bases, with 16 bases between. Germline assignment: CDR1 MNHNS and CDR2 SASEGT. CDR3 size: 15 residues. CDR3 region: CASSEREGGTAPLHF. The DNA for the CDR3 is TGTGCCAGCAGTGAAAGAGAGGGGGGAACAGCACCCCTCCACTTT.

In nucleotides, the CDR3 is TGTGCCAGCAGCTTACGTGGCGAAAGAAACACCATATATTTT. Residues: CASSLRGERNTIYF. The genes are TRBV7-2 and TRBJ1-3; D call uncertain. Trimming took off 2 bases at V and 5 bases at J, with 10 bases between the two ends. CDR3 size: 14 residues. Germline V gene sequence: CDR1 SGHTA, CDR2 FQGNSA.

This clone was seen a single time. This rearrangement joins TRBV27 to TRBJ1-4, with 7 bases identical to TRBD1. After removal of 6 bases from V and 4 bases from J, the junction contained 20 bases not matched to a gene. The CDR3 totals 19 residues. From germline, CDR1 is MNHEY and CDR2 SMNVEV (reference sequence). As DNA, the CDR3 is TGTGCCAGCAGCCCCAAAAGACAGGGACATGATCGGATTAATGAAAAACTGTTTTTT. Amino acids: CASSPKRQGHDRINEKLFF.

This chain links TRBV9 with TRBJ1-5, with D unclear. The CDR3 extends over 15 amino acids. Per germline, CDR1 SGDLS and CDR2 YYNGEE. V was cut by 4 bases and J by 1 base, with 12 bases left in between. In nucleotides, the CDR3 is TGTGCCAGCAGCTCGGACGCCGGCAGCAATCAGCCCCAGCATTTT. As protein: CASSSDAGSNQPQHF.

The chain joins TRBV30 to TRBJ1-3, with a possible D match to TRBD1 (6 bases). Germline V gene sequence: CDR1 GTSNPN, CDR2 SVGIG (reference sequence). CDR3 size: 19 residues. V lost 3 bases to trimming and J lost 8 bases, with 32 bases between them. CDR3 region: CAWSGGGSKFGQSRDTIYF. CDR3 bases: TGTGCCTGGAGCGGCGGGGGGTCTAAGTTCGGACAGTCAAGAGACACCATATATTTT.

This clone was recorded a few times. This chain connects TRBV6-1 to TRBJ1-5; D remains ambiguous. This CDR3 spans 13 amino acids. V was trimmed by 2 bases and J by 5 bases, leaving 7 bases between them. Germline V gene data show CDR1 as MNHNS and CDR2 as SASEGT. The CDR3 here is CASSEFWDQPQHF. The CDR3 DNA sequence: TGTGCCAGCAGTGAATTTTGGGATCAGCCCCAGCATTTT.

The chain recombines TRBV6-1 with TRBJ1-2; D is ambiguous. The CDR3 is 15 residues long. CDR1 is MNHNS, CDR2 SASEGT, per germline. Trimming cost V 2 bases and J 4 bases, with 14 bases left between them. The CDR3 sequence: CASSESSGRAYGYTF. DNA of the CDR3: TGTGCCAGCAGTGAATCCTCAGGAAGGGCCTATGGCTACACCTTC.

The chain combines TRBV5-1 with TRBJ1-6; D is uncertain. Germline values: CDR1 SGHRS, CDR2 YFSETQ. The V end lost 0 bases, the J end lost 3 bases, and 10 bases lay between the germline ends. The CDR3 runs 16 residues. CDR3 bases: TGCGCCAGCAGCTTGGGAACAGCTGACTATAATTCACCCCTCCACTTT. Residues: CASSLGTADYNSPLHF.

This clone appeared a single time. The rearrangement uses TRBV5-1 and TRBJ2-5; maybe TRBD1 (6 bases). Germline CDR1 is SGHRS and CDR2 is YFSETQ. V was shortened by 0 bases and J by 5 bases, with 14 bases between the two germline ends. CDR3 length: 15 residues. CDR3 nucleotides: TGCGCCAGCAGCTTGGTGGGGATAACAGGGGAGACCCAGTACTTC. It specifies CASSLVGITGETQYF.

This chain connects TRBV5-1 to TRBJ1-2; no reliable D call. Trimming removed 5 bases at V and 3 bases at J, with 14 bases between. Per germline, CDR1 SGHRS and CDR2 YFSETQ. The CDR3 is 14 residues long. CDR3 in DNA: TGCGCCAGCAGTGAAAGGGCTATAGACTATGGCTACACCTTC. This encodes CASSERAIDYGYTF.